What follows are 24 T cell receptor beta chains derived from one specimen sequenced in a study of human T cells and chemical hapten exposure (dated by TCRdb to 2020 to 2023). Libraries were built with RACE. Sequencing relied on a NextSeq 500. TCRdb passed the public sequencing reads through fastp at Q25 and MiXCR, retaining productive beta sequences. Duplicate CDR3 protein sequences are folded into a single record with the most common DNA and genes. This sample lists some 250,000 distinct CDR3 sequences; about 7.7% were detected once. The top ten clones comprise approximately 1.2% of the sample. Taken with the paper, the label for time point translates to: pre-sensitization, week 0. Per the publication, the treatment or condition label means: therapeutic diphenylcyclopropenone sensitization with weekly scalp DPC. The specimen was whole blood, collected in connection with sensitization to the hapten diphenylcyclopropenone (DPC). These receptors originate from a young man with alopecia areata. Some clones in this sample may be carry-over from other donors' samples.

This clonotype has just a few counts. The CDR3 reads CASSYSSSRSTDTQYF. The CDR3 DNA reads as TGTGCCAGCAGCTATTCTAGCAGCCGGAGCACAGATACGCAGTATTTT. This chain links TRBV7-8 with TRBJ2-3, with D perhaps TRBD2 (5 bases). Looked up from germline, CDR1 is SGHVS and CDR2 is FQNEAQ. This CDR3 contains 16 residues. V was cut by 4 bases and J by 0 bases, with 14 bases left in between. Combining the CDR3 with reference TRBV7-8 and TRBJ2-3 gives the whole variable domain GAGVSQSPRYKVAKRGQDVALRCDPISGHVSLFWYQQALGQGPEFLTYFQNEAQLDKSGLPSDRFFAERPEGSVSTLKIQRTQQEDSAVYLCASSYSSSRSTDTQYFGPGTRLTVL.

The chain joins TRBV29-1 to TRBJ2-3; D not certain. Trimming pared 5 bases from V and 4 bases from J, leaving 7 bases between. This CDR3 is 11 amino acids long. CDR1 SQVTM and CDR2 ANQGSEA come from the germline V gene. Written as DNA, the CDR3 is TGCAGCGTTTACCAGCCAGATACGCAGTATTTT. It codes for CSVYQPDTQYF.

This clonotype was recorded a few times. The chain employs TRBV10-3 and TRBJ2-2; D is undetermined. Trimming left V 3 bases short and J 6 bases short, with 8 bases between. Looked up from germline, CDR1 is ENHRY and CDR2 is SYGVKD. There are 13 residues in the CDR3. CDR3 nucleotide sequence: TGTGCCATCAGTGACGAGAGGCCCGGGGAGCTGTTTTTT. It specifies CAISDERPGELFF.

This clonotype was seen only a few times. CDR3 sequence (DNA): TGTGCCAGCAGCCTACGTCCCGGGGGTGCCTACGAGCAGTACTTC. Translated, it gives CASSLRPGGAYEQYF. The rearrangement links TRBV9 to TRBJ2-7; maybe TRBD2 (6 bases). V lost 4 bases to trimming and J lost 2 bases, with 16 bases between them. This CDR3 has 15 residues. Germline CDR1 and CDR2: SGDLS and YYNGEE. Full variable domain (remainder filled in from reference TRBV9 and TRBJ2-7): DSGVTQTPKHLITATGQRVTLRCSPRSGDLSVYWYQQSLDQGLQFLIQYYNGEERAKGNILERFSAQQFPDLHSELNLSSLELGDSALYFCASSLRPGGAYEQYFGPGTRLTVT.

This clonotype was counted many times. In DNA, the CDR3 is TGTGCCAGCAGCCCTCGACCGGGACTAGCGGCTAGCTCCTACAATGAGCAGTTCTTC. The encoded protein is CASSPRPGLAASSYNEQFF. The chain joins TRBV9 to TRBJ2-1, with 11 bases fitting TRBD2. Germline trimming cut 4 bases from V and 0 bases from J; bases unmatched to any gene: 12. Per germline, CDR1 SGDLS and CDR2 YYNGEE. The CDR3 covers 19 residues.

This clonotype was found a few times. The chain is built from TRBV5-6 and TRBJ1-5; TRBD1 aligns across 7 bases. Germline V CDR1 and CDR2: SGHDT, YYEEEE. The V and J ends lost 3 bases and 2 bases, in that order; junction bases with no gene match: 5. The CDR3 covers 15 residues. CDR3 nucleotides: TGTGCCAGCAGCTGGGGGACAGAGGGCAATCAGCCCCAGCATTTT. Encoded protein: CASSWGTEGNQPQHF.

This clonotype was detected a few times. V gene TRBV5-5 combines with J gene TRBJ2-6, with D perhaps matching TRBD1 (6 bases). Germline V gene sequence: CDR1 SGHKS, CDR2 YYEKEE (reference sequence). The CDR3 extends over 17 amino acids. V lost 4 bases and J 4 bases, leaving 18 bases between the germline ends. CDR3 sequence: CASSRIPQGTGANVLTF. In DNA, the CDR3 is TGTGCCAGCAGCCGAATACCACAGGGTACAGGGGCCAACGTCCTGACTTTC.

The genes are TRBV28 and TRBJ1-1; D gene ambiguous. V was shortened by 7 bases and J by 9 bases, with 12 bases between the two germline ends. CDR1 is MDHEN, CDR2 SYDVKM, per germline. The CDR3 runs to 11 residues. Written as DNA, the CDR3 is TGTGCCAGCAATGGGGAACTGAAAGCTTTCTTT. Residues: CASNGELKAFF. The whole variable domain, filled in from reference TRBV28 and TRBJ1-1, reads DVKVTQSSRYLVKRTGEKVFLECVQDMDHENMFWYRQDPGLGLRLIYFSYDVKMKEKGDIPEGYSVSREKKERFSLILESASTNQTSMYLCASNGELKAFFGQGTRLTVV.

This CDR3 is CASSLPDRNQPQHF. CDR3 sequence (DNA): TGTGCCAGCAGCTTACCCGACAGAAATCAGCCCCAGCATTTT. The chain carries TRBV7-3 and TRBJ1-5; maybe TRBD1 (5 bases). CDR3 size: 14 residues. Trimming stripped 2 bases from V and 4 bases from J, with 9 bases between. Germline V gives CDR1 SGHTA, CDR2 FQGTGA.

This clonotype has at least ten counts. The V gene is TRBV24-1, the J gene TRBJ1-2, with D maybe TRBD1 (5 bases). Trimming stripped 4 bases from V and 8 bases from J, with 13 bases between. CDR3 size: 13 residues. CDR1 is KGHDR and CDR2 is SFDVKD in the germline V gene. The CDR3 nucleotides read TGTGCCACCAGTGAGGGGACGAGAGGCGGCTACACCTTC. Its translation is CATSEGTRGGYTF.

The chain has TRBV4-3 and TRBJ1-3, with D unclear. CDR3 size: 15 residues. Germline CDR1 is LGHNA and CDR2 is YSLEER. The germline V and J ends were trimmed by 1 base and 1 base, with 8 bases remaining between them. CDR3 sequence reads: CASSQVMESGNTIYF. The CDR3 DNA reads as TGCGCCAGCAGCCAAGTAATGGAATCTGGAAACACCATATATTTT.

A few counts support this clonotype. This rearrangement joins TRBV4-1 to TRBJ2-7, with 8 nucleotides matching TRBD1. The germline gives CDR1 MGHRA, CDR2 YSYEKL. This CDR3 is built from 15 residues. After removal of 6 bases from V and 0 bases from J, the junction contained 7 bases not matched to a gene. Here the CDR3 DNA reads TGCGCCAGCAGACGAACAGGGGGACCCTCCTACGAGCAGTACTTC. This encodes CASRRTGGPSYEQYF.

This clonotype has more than one count but fewer than ten. The gene calls are TRBV6-2 or TRBV6-3 and TRBJ2-2; D gene unclear. The CDR3 consists of 16 residues. V lost 4 bases and J lost 0, with 12 bases in between. Germline CDR1 MNHEY, CDR2 SVGEGT. The CDR3 region has the DNA TGTGCCAGCAGTTGGGTGTACGTTCCGAACACCGGGGAGCTGTTTTTT. This codes for CASSWVYVPNTGELFF.

This clonotype was seen repeatedly, ten times or more. V usage is TRBV28 and J usage is TRBJ2-3; maybe TRBD2 (5 bases). V was clipped by 5 bases and J by 2 bases, with 8 bases between them. Germline V gives CDR1 MDHEN, CDR2 SYDVKM. This CDR3 contains 13 residues. The CDR3 DNA reads as TGTGCCAGCAGTCCACTAGACACAGATACGCAGTATTTT. Encoded protein: CASSPLDTDTQYF.

V gene TRBV5-1 combines with J gene TRBJ1-1; no clear D. Trimming took 0 bases from V and 0 from J, leaving 15 bases between them. The CDR3 contains 17 residues. Germline CDR1 and CDR2: SGHRS and YFSETQ. The CDR3 loop reads CASSLVFGIRMNTEAFF. As DNA, the CDR3 is TGCGCCAGCAGCTTGGTTTTCGGAATTAGGATGAACACTGAAGCTTTCTTT.

This clonotype came up a few times. The chain employs TRBV12-3 or TRBV12-4 and TRBJ1-2, with TRBD1 as a possible D gene (6 bases). CDR3 length: 11 residues. Trimming took off 7 bases at V and 8 bases at J, with 11 bases between the two ends. CDR3 residues: CASKLDRGYTF. CDR3 nucleotides: TGTGCCAGCAAACTAGACAGGGGCTACACCTTC.

On this clonotype itself: Just one base apart from a much larger clone, this may be a read error. The chain joins TRBV29-1 to TRBJ2-3; D might be TRBD1 or TRBD2, each matching 6 bases. The V end was cut by 3 bases, the J end by 1 base, with 17 bases between. CDR3 length: 16 amino acids. Germline-derived CDR1 and CDR2 are SQVTM and ANQGSEA. The CDR3 protein is CSVEPEGVKGTDTQYF. DNA for the CDR3: TGCAGCGTTGAGCCGGAGGGGGTGAAAGGCACAGATACGCAGTATTTT.

This clonotype appeared a few times. The chain uses TRBV20-1 and TRBJ2-2; TRBD2 matches 12 bases. Germline V gene lookup returns CDR1 DFQATT and CDR2 SNEGSKA (reference sequence). CDR3 length: 15 amino acids. The ends lost 5 bases at V and 7 bases at J; junction bases unmatched: 8. DNA of the CDR3: TGCAGTGCTCCGCGGACTAGCGGGGAAAGCGGGGAGCTGTTTTTT. Translation: CSAPRTSGESGELFF.

This clonotype was seen more than once but under ten times. The chain combines TRBV12-3 or TRBV12-4 with TRBJ2-5; TRBD2 matches at 13 bases. Trimming took 5 bases from V and 5 from J; bases not matched to a gene: 5. CDR3 length equals 15 residues. CDR3 nucleotide sequence: TGTGCCAGCAGTAGACTAGCGGGGGGAAGGGAGACCCAGTACTTC. Its protein product is CASSRLAGGRETQYF.

This clonotype was detected only a few times. V usage is TRBV27 and J usage is TRBJ2-7, with 9 bases matching TRBD1. The V segment lost 6 bases and the J segment 3 bases; nucleotides outside the gene matches: 9. The length of the CDR3 is 15 residues. The germline CDR1 and CDR2 sequences are MNHEY and SMNVEV (reference sequence). The CDR3 DNA follows: TGTGCCAGCAGCTTGGGGACAGGGTATTACTACGAGCAGTACTTC. It codes for CASSLGTGYYYEQYF.

This clonotype was observed a handful of times. The CDR3 reads CSARDAAGGLTDTQYF. Here the CDR3 DNA reads TGCAGTGCTAGAGATGCGGCAGGGGGGTTGACAGATACGCAGTATTTT. The chain uses TRBV20-1 and TRBJ2-3, with D possibly TRBD1 on 7 matching bases. The CDR3 consists of 16 residues. Germline values: CDR1 DFQATT, CDR2 SNEGSKA (reference sequence). Trimming removed 0 bases at V and 3 bases at J, with 16 bases between.

The chain links TRBV2 to TRBJ2-7; D remains unclear. V gave up 0 bases and J gave up 3 bases, with 9 bases separating them. Germline CDR1 reads SNHLY; CDR2 reads FYNNEI. The CDR3 totals 14 residues. DNA for the CDR3: TGTGCCAGCAGTGAAGCTAGGTCCCACTACGAGCAGTACGTC. Amino acids: CASSEARSHYEQYV.

The table lists this clonotype with many counts. The chain is built from TRBV12-3 or TRBV12-4 and TRBJ2-3; weak D call: TRBD1 (6 bases). V shed 6 bases and J shed 11 bases, with 18 bases lying between them. This CDR3 has 13 amino acids. The CDR3 spells CASSDKPGHRQYF. The CDR3 region has the DNA TGTGCCAGCAGCGATAAACCGGGACATAGGCAGTATTTT.

This clonotype was seen a handful of times. V is TRBV9 and J is TRBJ1-3; D might be TRBD1 (5 bases). The germline CDR1 and CDR2 sequences are SGDLS and YYNGEE. There are 16 residues in the CDR3. Trimming removed 0 bases at V and 0 bases at J, with 10 bases between. This chain's CDR3 is CASSVEWGFSGNTIYF. The DNA for the CDR3 is TGTGCCAGCAGCGTAGAGTGGGGCTTCTCTGGAAACACCATATATTTT.